Below are 30 T cell receptor beta chains sequenced from a single sample in a study of blood T cell repertoires in COVID-19. TCRdb keeps only in-frame clones here, not all; method: immunoSEQ multiplex PCR. The table has approximately 310,000 clones, 85% seen once. The sequenced material came from PBMCs or T cells enriched from blood (not recorded which). These receptors all come from a woman aged 30 to 39 who had been exposed to COVID-19.

The chain employs TRBV9 and TRBJ1-1, with D unclear. The V gene lost 4 bases and the J gene lost 1 base, with 11 bases spanning the gap. Germline assignment: CDR1 SGDLS and CDR2 YYNGEE. The CDR3 covers 14 residues. CDR3 DNA sequence: TGTGCCAGCAGCCCCGGCGCGGAGAACACTGAAGCTTTCTTT. Encoded protein: CASSPGAENTEAFF.

The J gene is TRBJ2-7, the V gene TRBV3-1 (or the pseudogene TRBV3-2); TRBD2 matches at 10 bases. J lost 7 bases, V lost 1 base, and 10 bases had no gene match. This CDR3 has 16 amino acids. Germline loops: CDR1 LGHDT, CDR2 YNNKEL (reference sequence). This chain's CDR3 is CASSQVSGGPTWEQYF. The DNA for the CDR3 is TGTGCCAGCAGCCAAGTTAGCGGGGGGCCCACCTGGGAGCAGTACTTC.

V usage is TRBV28 and J usage is TRBJ1-1; 9 nucleotides match TRBD1. The germline CDR1 and CDR2 sequences are MDHEN and SYDVKM. CDR3 length: 13 residues. After removal of 11 bases from V and 7 bases from J, the junction contained 11 bases not matched to a gene. Here the CDR3 reads CAGTDRGTLEAFF. The DNA of the CDR3 is TGTGCCGGAACAGACAGGGGGACACTTGAAGCTTTCTTT.

This clone was observed a handful of times. This chain links TRBV27 with TRBJ1-6; no firm D call. V dropped 2 bases and J dropped 9 bases, with 11 bases sitting between them. CDR1 is MNHEY, CDR2 SMNVEV, per germline (reference sequence). The CDR3 covers 14 residues. CDR3 bases: TGTGCCAGCAGTTTAGGGCAGTTAAGTTCACCCCTCCACTTT. As protein: CASSLGQLSSPLHF.

The chain uses TRBV6-4 and TRBJ1-1, with TRBD1 as a possible D gene (5 bases). Germline CDR1 is MRHNA and CDR2 is SNTAGT. Trimming cost V 4 bases and J 11 bases, with 20 bases left between them. There are 14 residues in the CDR3. The CDR3 coding sequence is TGTGCCAGCAGTGCTGAGGGAGGACATACCAGGGCTTTCTTT. Translation: CASSAEGGHTRAFF.

This chain connects TRBV5-1 to TRBJ2-1; 7 nucleotides line up with TRBD1. This CDR3 has 15 amino acids. J lost 8 bases, V lost 1 base, and 9 bases had no gene match. The germline V gene has CDR1 SGHRS and CDR2 YFSETQ. Written as DNA, the CDR3 is TGCGCCAGCAGCTTGTCTAAAGGGGGCCGCGATGAGCAGTTCTTC. It is translated as CASSLSKGGRDEQFF.

The chain carries TRBV24-1 and TRBJ2-1; D call uncertain. Germline loops: CDR1 KGHDR, CDR2 SFDVKD. CDR3 size: 13 residues. V lost 4 bases to trimming and J lost 5 bases, with 8 bases between them. This CDR3 reads CATSEESDNEQFF. The CDR3 DNA reads as TGTGCCACCAGTGAGGAGTCGGACAATGAGCAGTTCTTC.

This chain links TRBV27 with TRBJ2-1; 10 positions agree with TRBD2. Per germline, CDR1 MNHEY and CDR2 SMNVEV (reference sequence). J lost 3 bases, V lost 8 bases, and 7 bases had no gene match. The CDR3 spans 15 residues. The CDR3 DNA reads TGTGCCAGCCTCCTATCTAGCGGGAGCTACAATGAGCAGTTCTTC. Translation: CASLLSSGSYNEQFF.

The sample holds one count of this clone. The V and J genes are TRBV6-5 and TRBJ1-1; D not resolved. The CDR3 extends over 15 amino acids. The V gene lost 5 bases and the J gene lost 0 bases, with 13 bases spanning the gap. Germline CDR1 reads MNHEY; CDR2 reads SVGAGI. The CDR3 region is CASSTDGTVNTEAFF. The DNA of the CDR3 is TGTGCCAGCAGTACAGACGGAACGGTGAACACTGAAGCTTTCTTT.

This sequence joins TRBV2 and TRBJ1-5; 9 nucleotides align to TRBD1. CDR3 length: 14 amino acids. CDR1 SNHLY and CDR2 FYNNEI come from the germline V gene. V shed 4 bases, J shed 6 bases, and the junction held 4 bases outside the gene matches. CDR3: CASSGDRVGQPQHF. DNA of the CDR3: TGTGCCAGCAGTGGGGACAGGGTCGGTCAGCCCCAGCATTTT.

The chain joins TRBV7-9 to TRBJ1-1, with a weak D call TRBD1 (6 bases). V was pared by 6 bases and J by 3 bases, with 11 bases between. Germline assignment: CDR1 SEHNR and CDR2 FQNEAQ (reference sequence). This CDR3 is built from 13 residues. The CDR3 bases are TGTGCCAGCAGGTGGTCAGGGGACACTGAAGCTTTCTTT. Translated: CASRWSGDTEAFF.

This rearrangement joins TRBV28 to TRBJ1-2, with D perhaps TRBD1 (5 bases). V was pared by 3 bases and J by 2 bases, with 10 bases between. This CDR3 region has 14 residues. CDR1 MDHEN and CDR2 SYDVKM come from the germline V gene. DNA of the CDR3: TGTGCCAGCAGTTTTAGACAGTTCAACTATGGCTACACCTTC. It codes for CASSFRQFNYGYTF.

This clone came up a few times. V gene TRBV6-5 combines with J gene TRBJ2-7, with D maybe TRBD2 (6 bases). CDR3 size: 13 residues. Germline V gene lookup returns CDR1 MNHEY and CDR2 SVGAGI. The ends were cut back, 8 bases at V and 0 bases at J, with 11 bases in the middle. CDR3 in DNA: TGTGCCAGCGCCCCGGGAGTCTCCTACGAGCAGTACTTC. Translated, it gives CASAPGVSYEQYF.

The gene calls are TRBV19 and TRBJ1-2, with a possible D match to TRBD1 (5 bases). From germline, CDR1 is LNHDA and CDR2 SQIVND (reference sequence). CDR3 length: 14 residues. V was shortened by 1 base and J by 4 bases, with 10 bases between the two germline ends. The CDR3: CASSIGQRFYGYTF. CDR3 in DNA: TGTGCCAGTAGTATAGGACAGAGGTTCTATGGCTACACCTTC.

CDR3 in amino acids: CASGQGNNQPQHF. The CDR3 coding sequence is TGTGCCAGCGGACAGGGGAACAATCAGCCCCAGCATTTT. The chain recombines TRBV28 with TRBJ1-5; TRBD1 aligns across 9 bases. In germline, CDR1 is MDHEN, CDR2 SYDVKM. The CDR3 consists of 13 residues. With V trimmed by 8 bases and J by 3 bases, 2 bases remained unmatched. Together with reference TRBV28 and TRBJ1-5, the CDR3 gives the full variable domain: DVKVTQSSRYLVKRTGEKVFLECVQDMDHENMFWYRQDPGLGLRLIYFSYDVKMKEKGDIPEGYSVSREKKERFSLILESASTNQTSMYLCASGQGNNQPQHFGDGTRLSIL.

The rearrangement joins TRBV6-5 to TRBJ1-1; 7 bases align to TRBD1. CDR1 and CDR2 from the germline V gene are MNHEY and SVGAGI. V shed 7 bases, J shed 5 bases, and the junction held 10 bases outside the gene matches. CDR3 size: 14 residues. In DNA, the CDR3 is TGTGCCAGCACCCCCAGGACAGGACGGACTGAAGCTTTCTTT. This gives the protein CASTPRTGRTEAFF.

This clone was seen just once. The rearrangement links TRBV4-1 to TRBJ2-2, with TRBD1 matching over 10 bases. Germline V gives CDR1 MGHRA, CDR2 YSYEKL. This CDR3 comprises 16 residues. V lost 0 bases and J lost 5; bases outside the gene matches: 3. The CDR3 coding sequence is TGCGCCAGCAGCCAAGAGGGGACAGGGGAAACCGGGGAGCTGTTTTTT. Its translation is CASSQEGTGETGELFF.

This clone has only a few counts. The V and J genes are TRBV14 and TRBJ2-1; 11 bases are shared with TRBD2. The CDR3 extends over 15 amino acids. The germline V gene has CDR1 SGHDN and CDR2 FVKESK. V shed 2 bases, J shed 15 bases, and the junction held 12 bases outside the gene matches. CDR3 in DNA: TGTGCCAGCAGCCAAAGCCTAGCGGGGGGTGGAGTACGGTTCTTC. Translated, it gives CASSQSLAGGGVRFF.

This clone was observed once. This chain uses TRBV12-3 or TRBV12-4 with TRBJ2-5; tentatively, D is TRBD1 (6 bases). This CDR3 has 13 residues. Trimming took 9 bases from V and 5 from J, leaving 16 bases between them. The CDR3 bases are TGTGCCAGTCGCTTTTCAGGGGTCGAGACCCAGTACTTC. Amino acids: CASRFSGVETQYF.

The chain employs TRBV9 and TRBJ2-5; 8 nucleotides match TRBD2. The V gene's germline CDR1 is SGDLS and CDR2 YYNGEE. The CDR3 consists of 16 residues. Unmatched junction bases numbered 12, after V lost 4 bases and J lost 4 bases. CDR3 amino acids: CASSPGGGTPRETQYF. CDR3 nucleotide sequence: TGTGCCAGCAGCCCCGGGGGGGGGACCCCGAGAGAGACCCAGTACTTC.

CDR3 region: CASSFSRGGTYEQYF. Here the CDR3 DNA reads TGTGCCAGCAGCTTCAGCCGGGGAGGAACCTACGAGCAGTACTTC. The chain couples TRBV5-5 to TRBJ2-7; a possible D gene is TRBD2 (6 bases). Germline V gene lookup returns CDR1 SGHKS and CDR2 YYEKEE (reference sequence). V was clipped by 2 bases and J by 2 bases, with 14 bases between them. The length of the CDR3 is 15 residues.

The CDR3 nucleotides are TGTGCCAGCAGCTTTCCTAGCGGAGACACCGGGGAGCTGTTTTTT. It is translated as CASSFPSGDTGELFF. The V and J genes are TRBV7-9 and TRBJ2-2, with 7 bases lining up with TRBD2. CDR1 is SEHNR and CDR2 is FQNEAQ in the germline V gene (reference sequence). CDR3 size: 15 residues. V lost 3 bases and J lost 3; bases outside the gene matches: 4.

The chain couples TRBV2 to TRBJ1-1; unclear D gene. In germline, CDR1 is SNHLY, CDR2 FYNNEI. The CDR3 runs to 14 residues. The V end was cut by 6 bases, the J end by 4 bases, with 15 bases between. CDR3 DNA: TGTGCCAGCAGGGGGTTGCGGGCGAGCACTGAAGCTTTCTTT. The encoded protein is CASRGLRASTEAFF.

In its sample, this clone was seen once. The genes are TRBV6-5 and TRBJ1-5, with TRBD1 matching 10 bases. This CDR3 has 13 amino acids. V was pared by 5 bases and J by 7 bases, with 2 bases of the junction left unmatched. Germline-derived CDR1 and CDR2 are MNHEY and SVGAGI. CDR3 sequence (DNA): TGTGCCAGCAGTCGACAGGGGGCCCAGCCCCAGCATTTT. Its translation is CASSRQGAQPQHF.

The genes are TRBV7-8 and TRBJ2-3; no reliable D call. The CDR3 is made up of 15 amino acids. Trimming removed 5 bases from V and 2 bases from J, with 14 bases in between. Germline CDR1 and CDR2: SGHVS and FQNEAQ. CDR3 nucleotide sequence: TGTGCCAGCAGCCCGAAGGAGCAGATCACAGATACGCAGTATTTT. The encoded protein is CASSPKEQITDTQYF.

The CDR3 protein is CASSLLGGATDTQYF. CDR3 sequence (DNA): TGCGCCAGCAGCTTGTTAGGGGGGGCCACAGATACGCAGTATTTT. The gene calls are TRBV5-1 and TRBJ2-3; possibly TRBD2 for D (7 bases). Germline V gives CDR1 SGHRS, CDR2 YFSETQ. Deletions cut 1 base from V and 2 bases from J, with 11 bases between. This CDR3 has 15 residues.

The gene calls are TRBV5-1 and TRBJ2-5; 11 bases are shared with TRBD2. After removal of 7 bases from V and 4 bases from J, the junction contained 12 bases not matched to a gene. Per the germline V gene, CDR1 is SGHRS and CDR2 is YFSETQ. The CDR3 is made up of 16 amino acids. This CDR3 is CASSWGSLAGGETQYF. DNA for the CDR3: TGCGCCAGCTCCTGGGGGTCGCTAGCGGGGGGAGAGACCCAGTACTTC.

This clone was seen a single time. The chain employs TRBV30 and TRBJ2-7; TRBD2 might be the D (5 bases). The V gene lost 1 base and the J gene lost 6 bases, with 10 bases spanning the gap. Germline V gene data show CDR1 as GTSNPN and CDR2 as SVGIG (reference sequence). CDR3 length equals 12 residues. CDR3 DNA: TGTGCCTGGAGTGCGTCGGGGTTCGAGCAGTACTTC. Translation: CAWSASGFEQYF.

V is TRBV30 and J is TRBJ1-3; D call uncertain. This CDR3 has 13 amino acids. Germline CDR1 is GTSNPN and CDR2 is SVGIG (reference sequence). Trimming stripped 6 bases from V and 0 bases from J, with 9 bases between. In nucleotides, the CDR3 is TGTGCCTGTAACCCCGGCTCTGGAAACACCATATATTTT. Translated: CACNPGSGNTIYF.

This sequence joins TRBV3-1 (or the pseudogene TRBV3-2) and TRBJ1-1; D is ambiguous. Looked up from germline, CDR1 is LGHDT and CDR2 is YNNKEL (reference sequence). The CDR3 covers 14 residues. Trimming removed 0 bases from V and 4 bases from J, with 9 bases in between. CDR3 protein: CASSQELRRTEAFF. CDR3 nucleotide sequence: TGTGCCAGCAGCCAAGAACTACGCCGCACTGAAGCTTTCTTT.